The following is a TCR beta chain sequence with its context. Its antigen remains undetermined. No per-base quality is available; no much larger clone lies one base away. This entry is derived from a study of shared T cell receptors in the human thymus (dated by TCRdb to about 2021). About the full investigation: The study examined how self-reactive, shared T-cell receptor alpha chains are generated in the human thymus.

The library came from the immunoSEQ multiplex PCR assay. TCRdb's version of the immuneACCESS table is confined to in-frame rearrangements and falls short of the full clone set. An unresolved V gene accounts for under half of the shortfall where checked; the remainder is of unknown origin. This sample holds about 400,000 clones; just under 95% were observed only once. The ten top clones hold approximately 0.02% of the sample. Via the germline V gene, CDR1 is SGHAT and CDR2 FQNNGV. There are 15 amino acids in the CDR3, from cysteine to phenylalanine inclusive. CDR3 DNA is the only sequence kept; it has 45 bases, read in frame from the first base. Germline trimming amounts to 0 bases on V and 4 bases on J, with 5 as the count of junction bases outside the gene matches.

The sequence is built from TRBV11-2 and TRBJ2-7; 8 bases in the junction line up with TRBD1. The sample taken for sequencing was thymocytes. This clonotype originated in a human donor. This receptor carries the CDR3 CASSLDRGRLYEQYF. The nucleotide sequence is TGTGCCAGCAGCTTAGACAGGGGGCGGTTGTACGAGCAGTACTTC.